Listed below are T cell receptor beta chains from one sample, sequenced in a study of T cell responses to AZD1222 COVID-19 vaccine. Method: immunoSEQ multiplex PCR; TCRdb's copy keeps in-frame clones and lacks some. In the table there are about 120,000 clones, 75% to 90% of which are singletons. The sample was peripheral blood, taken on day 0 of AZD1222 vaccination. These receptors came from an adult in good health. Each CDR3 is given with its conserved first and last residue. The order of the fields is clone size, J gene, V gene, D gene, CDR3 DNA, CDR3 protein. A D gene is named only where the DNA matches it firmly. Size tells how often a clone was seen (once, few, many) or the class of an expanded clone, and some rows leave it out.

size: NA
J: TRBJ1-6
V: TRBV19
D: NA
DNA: TGTGCCAGTACTGCGAGCTCCTATAATTCACCCCTCCACTTT
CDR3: CASTASSYNSPLHF

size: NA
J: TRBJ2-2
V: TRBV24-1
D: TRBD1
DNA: TGTGCCACCAGGGGGACAGGGGAGACCGGGGAGCTGTTTTTT
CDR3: CATRGTGETGELFF

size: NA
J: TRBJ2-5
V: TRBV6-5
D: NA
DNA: TGTGCCAGCAGTTCCTCTAGGACCCAGTACTTC
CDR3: CASSSSRTQYF

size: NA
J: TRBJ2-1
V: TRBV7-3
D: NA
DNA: TGTGCCAGCAGCCTTAAGGGGTTCGACAATGAGCAGTTCTTC
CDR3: CASSLKGFDNEQFF

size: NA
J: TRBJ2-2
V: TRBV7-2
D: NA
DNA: TGTGCCAGCAGCAGACTCGCGAGGGGGAACACCGGGGAGCTGTTTTTT
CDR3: CASSRLARGNTGELFF

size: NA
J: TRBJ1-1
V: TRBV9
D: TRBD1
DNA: TGTGCCAGCAGCGTAGGGGACAGGGGCCATGAAGCTTTCTTT
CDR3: CASSVGDRGHEAFF

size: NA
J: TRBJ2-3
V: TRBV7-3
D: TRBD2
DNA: TGTGCCAGCAGCTCGCGGGGGGGCGGCACAGATACGCAGTATTTT
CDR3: CASSSRGGGTDTQYF

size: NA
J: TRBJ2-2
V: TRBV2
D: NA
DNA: TGTGCCAGCAGCGATATGAAGGACTCTCTCACCGGGGAGCTGTTTTTT
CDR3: CASSDMKDSLTGELFF

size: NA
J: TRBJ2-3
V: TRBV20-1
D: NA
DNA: TGCAGTGCTAGTAGGCTCACAGCCCCTTTCCTCGGCGGAGATACGCAGTATTTT
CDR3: CSASRLTAPFLGGDTQYF

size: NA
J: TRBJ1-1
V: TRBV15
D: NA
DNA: TGTGCCACCAGCAAAATTGGGGACACTGAAGCTTTCTTT
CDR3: CATSKIGDTEAFF

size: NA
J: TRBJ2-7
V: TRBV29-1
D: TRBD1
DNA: TGCAGCGCGATTCCCCCGGGCGTACCGGGACAGGGCGAGCAGTACTTC
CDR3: CSAIPPGVPGQGEQYF

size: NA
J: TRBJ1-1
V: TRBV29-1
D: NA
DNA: TGCAGCGCCACAGGGCGCGCGAACACTGAAGCTTTCTTT
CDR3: CSATGRANTEAFF

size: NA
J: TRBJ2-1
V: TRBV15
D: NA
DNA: TGTGCCACCAGCCTCCCGGGCAGCTCCTACAATGAGCAGTTCTTC
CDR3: CATSLPGSSYNEQFF

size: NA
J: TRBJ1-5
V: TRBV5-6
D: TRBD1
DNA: TGTGCCAGCAGCTTCGGGACAGAACTTAGCAATCAGCCCCAGCATTTT
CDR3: CASSFGTELSNQPQHF

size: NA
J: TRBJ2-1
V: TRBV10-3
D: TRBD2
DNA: TGTGCCATCATGGGGAGCGGGGAATACAATGAGCAGTTCTTC
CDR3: CAIMGSGEYNEQFF

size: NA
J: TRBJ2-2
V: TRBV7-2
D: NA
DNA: TGTGCCAGCAGCTCCCAAGGTACCGGGGAGCTGTTTTTT
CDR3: CASSSQGTGELFF

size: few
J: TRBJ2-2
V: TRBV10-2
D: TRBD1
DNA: TGCGCCAGCAGTCTAATAGGGACAGGGGACACCGGGGAGCTGTTTTTT
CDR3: CASSLIGTGDTGELFF